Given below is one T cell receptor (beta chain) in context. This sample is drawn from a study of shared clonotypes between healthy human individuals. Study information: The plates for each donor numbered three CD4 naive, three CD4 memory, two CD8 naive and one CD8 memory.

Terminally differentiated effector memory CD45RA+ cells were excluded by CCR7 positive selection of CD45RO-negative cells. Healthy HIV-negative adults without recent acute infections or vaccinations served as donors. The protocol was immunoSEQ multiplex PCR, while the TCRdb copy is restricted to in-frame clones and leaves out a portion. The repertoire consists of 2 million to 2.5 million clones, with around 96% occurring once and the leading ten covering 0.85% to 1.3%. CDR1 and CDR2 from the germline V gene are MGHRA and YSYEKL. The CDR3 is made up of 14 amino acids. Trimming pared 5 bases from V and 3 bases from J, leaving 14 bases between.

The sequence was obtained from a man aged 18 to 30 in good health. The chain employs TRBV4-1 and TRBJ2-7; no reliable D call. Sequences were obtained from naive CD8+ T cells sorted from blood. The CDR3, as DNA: TGCGCCAGCAGCACAATCTACCGGAACTACGAGCAGTACTTC. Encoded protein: CASSTIYRNYEQYF.